What follows describes a single T cell receptor (beta chain). The sample belongs to a study of somatic mutations in cytotoxic T cells in rheumatoid arthritis. The table came from immunoSEQ multiplex PCR; TCRdb's copy has only in-frame clones and leaves some out. The data contain over 8,500 clones, over 65% of them singletons. Purity of the CD4+ and CD8+ cells, isolated by positive magnetic bead selection, was checked by flow cytometry. Germline lookup yields CDR1 MNHEY and CDR2 SVGAGI. V was cut by 5 bases and J by 0 bases, with 10 bases left in between. This CDR3 is built from 14 residues. The sequence was collected from a man aged 55-75 years in good health. The chain recombines TRBV6-5 with TRBJ2-5; D may be TRBD1 (6 bases). Sequences were obtained from CD8+ T cells sorted from blood. DNA of the CDR3: TGTGCCAGCAGTCACTGGGACAACCAAGAGACCCAGTACTTC. It codes for CASSHWDNQETQYF.